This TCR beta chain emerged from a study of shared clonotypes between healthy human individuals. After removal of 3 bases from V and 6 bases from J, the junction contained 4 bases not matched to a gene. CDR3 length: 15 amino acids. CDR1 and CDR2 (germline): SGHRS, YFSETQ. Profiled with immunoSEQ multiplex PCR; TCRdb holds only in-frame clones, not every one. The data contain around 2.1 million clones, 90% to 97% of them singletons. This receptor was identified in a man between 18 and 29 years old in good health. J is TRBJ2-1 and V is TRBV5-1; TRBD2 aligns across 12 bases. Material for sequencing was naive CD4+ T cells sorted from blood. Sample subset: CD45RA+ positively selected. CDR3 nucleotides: TGCGCCAGCAGCTCGACTAGCGGGAGAGGCAATGAGCAGTTCTTC. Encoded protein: CASSSTSGRGNEQFF.